Listed here is a single T cell receptor beta chain. What it binds is not known. The data were taken from a study of monozygotic twins with inflammatory bowel disease. This CDR3 region has 17 residues. Germline CDR1 reads DFQATT; CDR2 reads SNEGSKA (reference sequence). A 6-nucleotide sample barcode was carried by the UMIs, which template switching added. With the 5' RACE reads reprocessed, TCRdb shows one record per CDR3 protein and no DNA. The sample table sets out over 110,000 distinct CDR3 sequences. Study conclusions and caveats: No discrimination was achieved between different T cell subtypes.

This clonotype was sampled from a human donor with ulcerative colitis or Crohn's disease, or a healthy co-twin of an affected twin (not recorded which). The chain combines TRBV20-1 with TRBJ2-3; the D call from TCRdb, TRBD1, cannot be confirmed without DNA. Sequenced sample: blood. The CDR3 spells CSADGVVGAIGTDTQYF.